This T cell receptor beta chain was captured in a study of blood T cell repertoires in COVID-19. The repertoire was sequenced with immunoSEQ multiplex PCR; TCRdb's copy has only in-frame clones and lacks some. The data hold hundreds of thousands of clones, with 88% observed a single time. Germline V gene data show CDR1 as SGHAT and CDR2 as FQDESV (reference sequence). V gave up 0 bases and J gave up 6 bases; unmatched junction bases: 5. The CDR3 spans 15 residues. Sequences were obtained from PBMCs or T cells enriched from blood (not recorded which). This chain joins TRBV11-1 and TRBJ2-3; 8 nucleotides align to TRBD1. The source is a woman aged 60-75 years in a cohort exposed to, infected with or recovered from COVID-19 (not recorded which). In DNA, the CDR3 is TGTGCCAGCAGCTTAGCCCAGGACAGGGAGGATACGCAGTATTTT. Protein sequence: CASSLAQDREDTQYF. Full variable domain (remainder filled in from reference TRBV11-1 and TRBJ2-3): EAEVAQSPRYKITEKSQAVAFWCDPISGHATLYWYRQILGQGPELLVQFQDESVVDDSQLPKDRFSAERLKGVDSTLKIQPAELGDSAMYLCASSLAQDREDTQYFGPGTRLTVL.